The 20 T cell receptor beta chains given below trace back to one sample, sequenced in a study of cytomegalovirus exposure and HLA in healthy donors. The PCR ran on 60 Vbeta and 13 Jbeta primers. Sequencing used immunoSEQ multiplex PCR; TCRdb keeps in-frame clones, though not all of them. The data show roughly 120,000 clones, 76% seen once. The sample consisted of PBMCs. These TCRs come from a man aged 50 to 59 in good health and CMV-seronegative.

The chain joins TRBV5-1 to TRBJ2-1, with 7 nucleotides matching TRBD1. CDR3 size: 15 residues. Germline loops: CDR1 SGHRS, CDR2 YFSETQ. V shed 1 base, J shed 3 bases, and the junction held 4 bases outside the gene matches. The DNA for the CDR3 is TGCGCCAGCAGCTTGCTACAGGGGAACTACAATGAGCAGTTCTTC. It encodes CASSLLQGNYNEQFF.

CDR3 loop: CASTSTGGRGETQYF. The CDR3 DNA follows: TGTGCCAGTACCTCCACCGGGGGACGGGGAGAGACCCAGTACTTC. The gene calls are TRBV19 and TRBJ2-5, with D possibly TRBD2 on 6 matching bases. Trimming pared 7 bases from V and 4 bases from J, leaving 19 bases between. This CDR3 has 15 amino acids. The germline V gene has CDR1 LNHDA and CDR2 SQIVND (reference sequence). Variable domain in full (rest from reference TRBV19 and TRBJ2-5): DGGITQSPKYLFRKEGQNVTLSCEQNLNHDAMYWYRQDPGQGLRLIYYSQIVNDFQKGDIAEGYSVSREKKESFPLTVTSAQKNPTAFYLCASTSTGGRGETQYFGPGTRLLVL.

The chain has TRBV15 and TRBJ2-3, with D hard to call. CDR1 is LNHNV and CDR2 is YYDKDF in the germline V gene (reference sequence). The CDR3 is 15 amino acids. The V and J ends lost 0 bases and 0 bases respectively, with 7 bases between them. In DNA, the CDR3 is TGTGCCACCAGCAGAGACCGAGAAAGCACAGATACGCAGTATTTT. Amino acid sequence: CATSRDRESTDTQYF.

The chain is built from TRBV5-1 and TRBJ2-3, with 8 bases matching TRBD2. The junction had 9 bases not matched to a gene; V was cut back by 0 bases and J by 6 bases. The germline V gene encodes CDR1 SGHRS and CDR2 YFSETQ. The CDR3 consists of 16 residues. CDR3 nucleotides: TGCGCCAGCAGCTTGGTCCTCCGGGGGGGCCTGGATACGCAGTATTTT. It is translated as CASSLVLRGGLDTQYF. Based on the CDR3 plus reference TRBV5-1 and TRBJ2-3, the full variable domain is KAGVTQTPRYLIKTRGQQVTLSCSPISGHRSVSWYQQTPGQGLQFLFEYFSETQRNKGNFPGRFSGRQFSNSRSEMNVSTLELGDSALYLCASSLVLRGGLDTQYFGPGTRLTVL.

This chain joins TRBV10-3 and TRBJ2-1, with D possibly matching TRBD1 (7 bases). The CDR3 runs 16 residues. Germline CDR1 and CDR2: ENHRY and SYGVKD. V shed 0 bases and J shed 7 bases, with 16 bases lying between them. CDR3: CAISESGQGGNNEQFF. Here the CDR3 DNA reads TGTGCCATCAGTGAGTCGGGGCAGGGGGGAAATAATGAGCAGTTCTTC.

This clone was seen more than once but under ten times. V gene TRBV6-5 combines with J gene TRBJ2-3, with TRBD2 matching 10 bases. Trimming cost V 4 bases and J 5 bases; bases outside gene matches: 9. Germline values: CDR1 MNHEY, CDR2 SVGAGI. The CDR3 is 16 residues long. In DNA, the CDR3 is TGTGCCAGCAGTTTGGACCTAGCGGGGGCCATAGATACGCAGTATTTT. Protein product: CASSLDLAGAIDTQYF.

This clone occurred a few times. The V and J genes are TRBV6-1 and TRBJ1-1; D perhaps matches TRBD1 (5 bases). Germline CDR1 is MNHNS and CDR2 is SASEGT. This CDR3 comprises 10 residues. The ends were cut back, 7 bases at V and 9 bases at J, with 9 bases in the middle. The CDR3: CASKDTKAFF. CDR3 DNA: TGTGCCAGCAAGGACACCAAAGCTTTCTTT.

This CDR3 is CASSLYGTGVNEKLFF. Here the CDR3 DNA reads TGTGCCAGCAGCTTGTACGGGACAGGGGTTAATGAAAAACTGTTTTTT. The genes are TRBV5-8 and TRBJ1-4, with 10 nucleotides matching TRBD1. This CDR3 has 16 residues. Germline V gene sequence: CDR1 SGHTS, CDR2 YDEGEE. Trimming at V came to 1 base and at J to 4 bases, leaving 4 bases not matched to a gene.

The gene calls are TRBV5-4 and TRBJ2-7, with D possibly matching TRBD2 (5 bases). From germline, CDR1 is SGHNT and CDR2 YYREEE (reference sequence). V was pared by 1 base and J by 5 bases, with 13 bases between. The CDR3 contains 14 residues. The CDR3 spells CASSLPSRPDEQYV. DNA of the CDR3: TGTGCCAGCAGCTTGCCTAGCAGGCCCGACGAGCAGTACGTC.

This sequence joins TRBV30 and TRBJ1-5; a weak D match, TRBD1 (5 bases). CDR1 is GTSNPN and CDR2 is SVGIG in the germline V gene (reference sequence). The CDR3 is made up of 16 amino acids. Trimming took 3 bases from V and 0 from J, leaving 15 bases between them. CDR3: CAWRSRDSLSNQPQHF. CDR3 DNA: TGTGCCTGGAGGAGCCGGGACTCTCTTAGCAATCAGCCCCAGCATTTT. Together with reference TRBV30 and TRBJ1-5, the CDR3 gives the full variable domain: SQTIHQWPATLVQPVGSPLSLECTVEGTSNPNLYWYRQAAGRGLQLLFYSVGIGQISSEVPQNLSASRPQDRQFILSSKKLLLSDSGFYLCAWRSRDSLSNQPQHFGDGTRLSIL.

The chain has TRBV18 and TRBJ1-2; 7 bases are shared with TRBD1. The germline V gene encodes CDR1 KGHSH and CDR2 LQKENI. The ends lost 4 bases at V and 3 bases at J; junction bases unmatched: 11. This CDR3 is 16 amino acids long. The CDR3 DNA is TGTGCCAGCTCACTAGTATACGGGACAGATGACTATGGCTACACCTTC. Translating gives CASSLVYGTDDYGYTF.

The gene calls are TRBV6-5 and TRBJ1-5; 7 nucleotides match TRBD1. Trimming removed 5 bases from V and 4 bases from J; junction bases left unmatched: 5. Germline CDR1 MNHEY, CDR2 SVGAGI. This CDR3 spans 14 amino acids. In DNA form, the CDR3 reads TGTGCCAGCAGTACCGGACAGGCGAATCAGCCCCAGCATTTT. Encoded protein: CASSTGQANQPQHF.

This clone was counted between two and nine times. The chain carries TRBV9 and TRBJ1-1; tentative D call: TRBD1 (6 bases). CDR3 length equals 13 residues. V was shortened by 7 bases and J by 4 bases, with 14 bases between the two germline ends. CDR1 SGDLS and CDR2 YYNGEE come from the germline V gene. The CDR3 DNA reads as TGTGCCAGCGCGTCAGGGGATGCCACTGAAGCTTTCTTT. Its translation: CASASGDATEAFF.

The chain employs TRBV5-5 and TRBJ1-5; D is undetermined. The germline CDR1 and CDR2 sequences are SGHKS and YYEKEE (reference sequence). The CDR3 runs to 16 residues. Trimming left V 2 bases short and J 0 bases short, with 12 bases between. Written as DNA, the CDR3 is TGTGCCAGCAGCTTCAACGAGATTTATAGCAATCAGCCCCAGCATTTT. Amino acid sequence: CASSFNEIYSNQPQHF.

This clone has only a few counts. This chain joins TRBV5-5 and TRBJ1-5; 7 bases map to TRBD1. With 4 bases clipped from V and 6 bases from J, the junction kept 7 bases outside the gene matches. CDR3 length: 14 residues. Germline V lookup: CDR1 SGHKS, CDR2 YYEKEE (reference sequence). The CDR3 loop reads CASSAGTAGQPQHF. In DNA, the CDR3 is TGTGCCAGCAGCGCCGGGACAGCGGGTCAGCCCCAGCATTTT.

This chain links TRBV18 with TRBJ2-1; 8 nucleotides agree with TRBD2. The V gene's germline CDR1 is KGHSH and CDR2 LQKENI. The length of the CDR3 is 15 residues. Germline trimming cut 3 bases from V and 9 bases from J; bases unmatched to any gene: 10. The CDR3 DNA reads TGTGCCAGCTCACCCCGGACTAGCCTGGGTGGTGAGCAGTTCTTC. Protein: CASSPRTSLGGEQFF.

The chain couples TRBV7-3 to TRBJ1-1; a weak D match, TRBD1 (5 bases). The CDR3 totals 14 residues. The germline V and J ends were trimmed by 2 bases and 4 bases, with 11 bases remaining between them. From germline, CDR1 is SGHTA and CDR2 FQGTGA. CDR3 loop: CASSLEGVATEAFF. The CDR3 coding sequence is TGTGCCAGCAGCTTAGAAGGGGTGGCCACTGAAGCTTTCTTT. Full variable domain (remainder filled in from reference TRBV7-3 and TRBJ1-1): GAGVSQTPSNKVTEKGKYVELRCDPISGHTALYWYRQSLGQGPEFLIYFQGTGAADDSGLPNDRFFAVRPEGSVSTLKIQRTERGDSAVYLCASSLEGVATEAFFGQGTRLTVV.

This chain links TRBV19 with TRBJ1-6, with 8 positions matching TRBD1. V was pared by 4 bases and J by 8 bases, with 1 base of the junction left unmatched. Germline values: CDR1 LNHDA, CDR2 SQIVND (reference sequence). This CDR3 region has 13 residues. CDR3 coding DNA: TGTGCCAGTAGTAAGGACAGGGATTCACCCCTCCACTTT. This encodes CASSKDRDSPLHF.

The J gene is TRBJ2-3, the V gene TRBV4-3; D gene ambiguous. Germline V CDR1 and CDR2: LGHNA, YSLEER. The CDR3 sequence is 15 residues long. V was cut by 0 bases and J by 0 bases, with 7 bases left in between. CDR3 amino acids: CASSQDSSSTDTQYF. The CDR3 coding sequence is TGCGCCAGCAGCCAAGATTCCAGTAGCACAGATACGCAGTATTTT.

The chain links TRBV5-8 to TRBJ2-1; TRBD2 aligns across 8 bases. Germline-derived CDR1 and CDR2 are SGHTS and YDEGEE. Germline trimming cut 0 bases from V and 5 bases from J; bases unmatched to any gene: 13. The CDR3 covers 18 residues. The CDR3 sequence: CASSLAFWAGGDDNEQFF. In DNA form, the CDR3 reads TGTGCCAGCAGCTTGGCCTTTTGGGCCGGGGGGGATGACAATGAGCAGTTCTTC.